The sequence of this T cell receptor (beta chain) was determined in a study of blood T cells in healthy people across ages. Primed by a sample-barcoded 5' primer and a J-beta primer mix, a second PCR proceeded for roughly 7 to 11 cycles. TCRdb itself ran the 5' RACE reads through MiXCR, one entry per CDR3 protein. The sample records over a million distinct CDR3 sequences, about 42% being singletons. This CDR3 is 13 amino acids long. The germline gives CDR1 DFQATT, CDR2 SNEGSKA (reference sequence). The receptor comes from a woman under 30 in good health. Sequencing input: blood. This chain joins TRBV20-1 and TRBJ2-5; D not resolved. The assigned J gene may be wrong: the sequence end matches TRBJ2-7 better. The DNA for the CDR3 is TGCAGTGCTACAGGTATCATCTACGGCGAGCAGTACTTC. This translates into CSATGIIYGEQYF.